These T cell receptor beta chains were read from a single sample in a study of blood T cell repertoires in COVID-19. Using immunoSEQ multiplex PCR, the repertoire was profiled, and TCRdb retains in-frame clones only, with some absent. Among 220,000 or so clones listed, over 80% were seen once. Input material: PBMCs or T cells enriched from blood (not recorded which). These receptors all stem from a man aged 50-59 years who had been exposed to COVID-19. CDR3s include the opening cysteine and the closing phenylalanine or tryptophan. A D gene is named only where the DNA matches it firmly. Clone size, where shown, is once, few, many, or a class for clones that have expanded.

TRBJ2-7 NA TRBV10-3 TRBD1 13 TGTGCCATCAGAGGACAGGGGAATGGTGAGCAGTACTTC CAIRGQGNGEQYF
TRBJ2-2 NA TRBV5-4 TRBD1 15 TGTGCCAGCAGCTTAGGACAGGGGTTATCCGGGGAGCTGTTTTTT CASSLGQGLSGELFF
TRBJ2-2 NA TRBV7-3 TRBD1 16 TGTGCCAGCAGCTCCTCCCGGGACAGGAGTACCGGGGAGCTGTTTTTT CASSSSRDRSTGELFF
TRBJ1-1 NA TRBV9 TRBD1 14 TGTGCCAGCAGCCCGCGACAGGGCCGCACTGAAGCTTTCTTT CASSPRQGRTEAFF
TRBJ2-4 once TRBV4-1 TRBD2 18 TGCGCCAGCAGCCAAGATGCCCTTGGGGGGGTGTCCAAAAACATTCAGTACTTC CASSQDALGGVSKNIQYF
TRBJ2-7 NA TRBV7-9 NA 14 TGTGCCAGCAGGCCGGGGGAGTTTTCCTACGAGCAGTACTTC CASRPGEFSYEQYF
TRBJ1-6 NA TRBV2 TRBD1 14 TGTGCCAGCAGTACACAGGGGGGGGGATCACCCCTCCACTTT CASSTQGGGSPLHF
TRBJ2-5 NA TRBV9 TRBD2 15 TGTGCCAGCAGCGTAGTTACTAGCGGGAGGGAGACCCAGTACTTC CASSVVTSGRETQYF
TRBJ1-2 NA TRBV4-2 NA 14 TGTGCCAGCAGCCAAGGCAGGGTCTACTATGGCTACACCTTC CASSQGRVYYGYTF
TRBJ1-6 NA TRBV27 NA 13 TGTGCCAGCAGGAGCTCCTATAATTCACCCCTCCACTTT CASRSSYNSPLHF
TRBJ1-2 once TRBV27 TRBD1 12 TGTGCCAGCAAGGGACAGCCCTATGGCTACACCTTC CASKGQPYGYTF
TRBJ1-1 NA TRBV7-9 TRBD1 13 TGTGCCAGCACCGACAGGGGGTACACTGAAGCTTTCTTT CASTDRGYTEAFF
TRBJ1-2 NA TRBV10-3 TRBD1 13 TGTGCCATCTCAGGACAGGGGGACTATGGCTACACCTTC CAISGQGDYGYTF
TRBJ2-3 NA TRBV5-1 TRBD1 15 TGCGCCAGCAGCCAACAGGGGGCCCGGACAGATACGCAGTATTTT CASSQQGARTDTQYF
TRBJ2-2 NA TRBV24-1 TRBD1 16 TGTGCCACCAGTGATTCAGACAGGGCCTTCACCGGGGAGCTGTTTTTT CATSDSDRAFTGELFF
TRBJ2-7 NA TRBV5-1 NA 15 TGCGCCAGCAGCTTGGGCCCGCCGAGGTCCTACGAGCAGTACTTC CASSLGPPRSYEQYF
TRBJ2-3 NA TRBV7-2 TRBD2 16 TGTGCCAGCAGCTTAGGTCCTAGCGGGGGCACAGATACGCAGTATTTT CASSLGPSGGTDTQYF
TRBJ2-7 NA TRBV10-3 NA 13 TGTGCCATCAGTGAGGGGCCTTCCTACGAGCAGTACTTC CAISEGPSYEQYF
TRBJ1-1 NA TRBV28 NA 15 TGTGCCAGCAGTCTTGGAAGACAGCGGAACACTGAAGCTTTCTTT CASSLGRQRNTEAFF
TRBJ1-4 NA TRBV15 NA 14 TGTGCCACCAGCAGAGCAGGGTATTTGGAAAAACTGTTTTTT CATSRAGYLEKLFF
TRBJ1-1 NA TRBV29-1 NA 12 TGCAGCTTTAGACAGGCAAACACTGAAGCTTTCTTT CSFRQANTEAFF
TRBJ1-1 NA TRBV6-5 NA 13 TGTGCCAGCAGTTACCTCGGGTTCACTGAAGCTTTCTTT CASSYLGFTEAFF